The TCR beta chain described here comes from a study of cytomegalovirus exposure and HLA in healthy donors. General study findings and limits: Analyses of presence/absence relied on an assumption of roughly uniform sequencing depth across donors. Upon later analysis, HLA-associated TCR beta chains proved more clonally expanded than other, equally common chains. In a later analysis, TCR beta V- and J-gene trimming was associated with a missense DCLRE1C variant. As immune exposure information, only CMV serostatus was available.

With 60 Vbeta and 13 Jbeta primers, the PCR was carried out. The data were produced by immunoSEQ multiplex PCR, yet TCRdb's version contains in-frame clones alone and is incomplete. The table includes around 200,000 clones, 80% detected once. Trimming pared 0 bases from V and 0 bases from J, leaving 13 bases between. Germline CDR1 and CDR2: SGHDT and YYEEEE. The CDR3 has 17 amino acids. Concerning this clone: Its specificity is unknown.

This TCR was recovered from a boy younger than 18 in good health and CMV-seronegative. Sequenced input: PBMCs. The J gene is TRBJ1-3, the V gene TRBV5-6, with a weak D call TRBD1 (5 bases). CDR3 residues: CASSLGLGLSSGNTIYF. The CDR3 nucleotides read TGTGCCAGCAGCTTGGGGCTGGGACTAAGCTCTGGAAACACCATATATTTT.